The rows below give T cell receptor beta chains drawn from one sample of a study of CD8 T cells in Susac syndrome. TCRdb re-called the immunoSEQ multiplex PCR reads with MiXCR, one entry per CDR3 protein. The sample has some 110,000 distinct CDR3 sequences, approximately 93% seen once. The sequencing sample was made of CD8+ T cells from PBMCs. These TCRs come from a human donor with Susac syndrome. The CDR3 runs from the conserved cysteine through the conserved F or W. D genes are given only for firm matches.

j_call	v_call	d_call	cdr3_aa	cdr3_nt
TRBJ1-1	TRBV12-3/TRBV12-4	-	CASSQGGGLNTEAFF	TGTGCCAGCAGTCAAGGCGGGGGCCTGAACACTGAAGCTTTCTTT
TRBJ1-1	TRBV12-3/TRBV12-4	-	CASSSQGRDTEAFF	TGTGCCAGCAGTTCACAGGGTAGGGACACTGAAGCTTTCTTT
TRBJ2-7	TRBV18	-	CASSPPGTSYEQYF	TGTGCCAGCTCACCACCGGGCACGTCCTACGAGCAGTACTTC
TRBJ1-1	TRBV9	-	CASSVGPKNTEAFF	TGTGCCAGCAGCGTAGGGCCAAAGAACACTGAAGCTTTCTTT
TRBJ2-7	TRBV7-3	TRBD1	CATEDRDHEQYF	TGTGCCACAGAGGACAGGGACCACGAGCAGTACTTC
TRBJ2-5	TRBV5-4	TRBD1	CASSFRDRKETQYF	TGTGCCAGCAGCTTCCGGGACAGAAAAGAGACCCAGTACTTC
TRBJ2-1	TRBV9	-	CASSVGTDSYNEQFF	TGTGCCAGCAGCGTAGGGACGGATTCCTACAATGAGCAGTTCTTC
TRBJ2-7	TRBV27	TRBD2	CASKAGTSGSYEQYF	TGTGCCAGCAAGGCCGGGACTAGCGGGAGCTACGAGCAGTACTTC
TRBJ2-5	TRBV3-1	-	CASSRGGGIQETQYF	TGTGCCAGCAGCAGAGGGGGGGGGATCCAAGAGACCCAGTACTTC
TRBJ1-1	TRBV4-3	-	CASSQDLRGGDTEAFF	TGCGCCAGCAGCCAAGATTTGAGGGGAGGTGACACTGAAGCTTTCTTT
TRBJ1-1	TRBV12-3/TRBV12-4	-	CASSLSTEAFF	TGTGCCAGCAGTTTGAGCACTGAAGCTTTCTTT
TRBJ1-2	TRBV3-1	-	CASSLRQAQRDGYTF	TGTGCCAGCAGCCTAAGACAGGCGCAACGAGACGGCTACACCTTC
TRBJ1-1	TRBV9	-	CASSPESGTEAFF	TGTGCCAGCAGCCCTGAGAGTGGCACTGAAGCTTTCTTT
TRBJ2-7	TRBV14	-	CASSQDWGNYEQYF	TGTGCCAGCAGCCAAGATTGGGGAAACTACGAGCAGTACTTC
TRBJ2-6	TRBV7-8	-	CASSLDRRGSGANVLTF	TGTGCCAGCAGCTTAGACAGGAGGGGGTCTGGGGCCAACGTCCTGACTTTC
TRBJ1-1	TRBV7-9	TRBD1	CASSISGQGNTEAFF	TGTGCCAGCAGCATTTCCGGACAGGGGAACACTGAAGCTTTCTTT
TRBJ2-1	TRBV4-1	TRBD1	CASSHVDRASNEQFF	TGCGCCAGCAGCCACGTGGACAGGGCAAGCAATGAGCAGTTCTTC
TRBJ1-2	TRBV7-9	-	CASSIDRAVSGGYTF	TGTGCCAGCAGCATCGACCGAGCGGTCTCGGGTGGCTACACCTTC
TRBJ2-7	TRBV12-3/TRBV12-4	-	CASSFGSEQYF	TGTGCCAGCAGTTTCGGTAGCGAGCAGTACTTC
TRBJ2-7	TRBV9	-	CASSPYGPADYEQYF	TGTGCCAGCAGCCCCTACGGGCCGGCCGACTACGAGCAGTACTTC
TRBJ2-1	TRBV2	-	CASSPDWQQFF	TGTGCCAGCAGTCCGGACTGGCAGCAGTTCTTC
TRBJ2-1	TRBV6-5	-	CASSSTGTSQVDEQFF	TGTGCCAGCAGTTCCACCGGGACAAGCCAGGTGGATGAGCAGTTCTTC
TRBJ2-5	TRBV7-7	TRBD2	CASSETLLAGARETQYF	TGTGCCAGCAGCGAAACCCTCCTAGCGGGGGCCCGGGAGACCCAGTACTTC
TRBJ1-6	TRBV25-1	-	CASSRGGFGSPLHF	TGTGCCAGCAGCCGAGGGGGGTTCGGTTCACCCCTCCACTTT